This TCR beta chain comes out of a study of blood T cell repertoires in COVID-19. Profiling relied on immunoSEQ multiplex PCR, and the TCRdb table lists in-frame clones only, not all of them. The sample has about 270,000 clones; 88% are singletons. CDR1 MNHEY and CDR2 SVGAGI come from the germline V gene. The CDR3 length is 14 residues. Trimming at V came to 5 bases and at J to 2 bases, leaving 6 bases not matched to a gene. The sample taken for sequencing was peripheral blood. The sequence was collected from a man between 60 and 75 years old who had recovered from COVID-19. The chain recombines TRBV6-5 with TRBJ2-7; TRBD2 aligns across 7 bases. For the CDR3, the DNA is TGTGCCAGCAGTAGCGGGGTAGATACCTACGAGCAGTACTTC. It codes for CASSSGVDTYEQYF.